These T cell receptor beta chains were read from a single sample in a study of blood T cell repertoires in COVID-19. Here immunoSEQ multiplex PCR was the method, and the copy in TCRdb shows in-frame clones only, minus some. The sample yields 150,000 to 200,000 clones, around 88% seen once. Sequenced material: peripheral blood. These receptors were obtained from a woman in her 70s who had recovered from COVID-19. CDR3s include the opening cysteine and the closing phenylalanine or tryptophan. D genes are given only for firm matches. Clone size, where shown, is once, few, many, or a class for clones that have expanded.

d_call	clone_size	v_call	j_call	cdr3_nt	cdr3_aa
.	few	TRBV9	TRBJ1-2	TGTGCCAGCAGCCGGGACAATAACTATGGCTACACCTTC	CASSRDNNYGYTF
.	.	TRBV7-6	TRBJ1-6	TGTGCCAGCAGCTTATGGGCAGGGCCTAATTCACCCCTCCACTTT	CASSLWAGPNSPLHF
TRBD1	.	TRBV7-9	TRBJ1-2	TGTGCCAGCAGCTTAGCAGGGGGCGCGAATGGCTACACCTTC	CASSLAGGANGYTF
.	.	TRBV27	TRBJ2-1	TGTGCCACCCGGTTGGGGCGCTCCTACAATGAGCAGTTCTTC	CATRLGRSYNEQFF
.	.	TRBV5-1	TRBJ2-1	TGCGCCAGCAGCCCCGGAGGGCCCAGTGGGCATGAGCAGTTCTTC	CASSPGGPSGHEQFF
.	once	TRBV6-5	TRBJ2-1	TGTGCCAGCACCAGGAGGTCACGCAATGAGCAGTTCTTC	CASTRRSRNEQFF
.	.	TRBV29-1	TRBJ2-1	TGCAGCGTTGTCCGCGGGACCGGCTACAATGAGCAGTTCTTC	CSVVRGTGYNEQFF
.	.	TRBV4-3	TRBJ1-3	TGCGCCAGCAGCCAAGATTGGGGAGGAGCCGGAAACACCATATATTTT	CASSQDWGGAGNTIYF
TRBD1	.	TRBV18	TRBJ1-1	TGTGCCAGCTCACCGGGGACAGGGGACAACACTGAAGCTTTCTTT	CASSPGTGDNTEAFF
.	.	TRBV28	TRBJ1-2	TGTGCCAGCAGTTTGGGGGGGCCCGGACAGCCTGGGGGCTACACCTTC	CASSLGGPGQPGGYTF
TRBD2	.	TRBV28	TRBJ2-7	TGTGCCAGCAGTTTATTGGCTAGCGGGAGGTACGAGCAGTACTTC	CASSLLASGRYEQYF
TRBD2	.	TRBV2	TRBJ2-7	TGTGCCAGCAGTGGGGGCGGGGGACGGAAATACTACGAGCAGTACTTC	CASSGGGGRKYYEQYF
.	.	TRBV7-9	TRBJ1-4	TGTGCCAGCAGCGGCGCGGGGGAAAAACTGTTTTTT	CASSGAGEKLFF
TRBD1	.	TRBV10-3	TRBJ2-2	TGTGCCATCGGGACAGCTAACACCGGGGAGCTGTTTTTT	CAIGTANTGELFF
TRBD2	.	TRBV28	TRBJ2-1	TGTGCCACAAAACGGTCGGGAGGGGGGAATGAGCAGTTCTTC	CATKRSGGGNEQFF
.	once	TRBV7-3	TRBJ2-1	TGTGCCAGCAGCGGTCTGGGGGGCTCCTACAATGAGCAGTTCTTC	CASSGLGGSYNEQFF
.	once	TRBV6-5	TRBJ2-3	TGTGCCAGCAGTTACTCGGGAGGCCATGACACAGATACGCAGTATTTT	CASSYSGGHDTDTQYF
.	.	TRBV7-6	TRBJ1-4	TGTGCCAGCAGCCCCTCCCCTGCAACTAATGAAAAACTGTTTTTT	CASSPSPATNEKLFF
.	.	TRBV13	TRBJ2-7	TGTGCCAGCAGCCCCGGCCCCGGGGACTCCTACGAGCAGTACTTC	CASSPGPGDSYEQYF
.	.	TRBV11-2	TRBJ2-3	TGTGCCAGCAGCCGAGGGAGCACAGATACGCAGTATTTT	CASSRGSTDTQYF
TRBD2	.	TRBV5-6	TRBJ2-1	TGTGCCAGCAGCTTGGGGGGACTAGAATTCGATGAGCAGTTCTTC	CASSLGGLEFDEQFF
.	.	TRBV28	TRBJ1-2	TGTGCCAGTACAGCTAGGGGTGGCTACACCTTC	CASTARGGYTF
.	.	TRBV5-1	TRBJ2-3	TGCGCCAGCAGCCCCAGGGTGCCCCGAGATACGCAGTATTTT	CASSPRVPRDTQYF
.	.	TRBV7-3	TRBJ2-2	TGTGCCAGCAGCTTAGTGGCGGGGCCGAACACCGGGGAGCTGTTTTTT	CASSLVAGPNTGELFF